The sequence of this T cell receptor (beta chain) was determined in a study of T cell responses to AZD1222 COVID-19 vaccine. Regarding this clone: Other DNA sequences of this sample code for an identical CDR3.

Trimming removed 4 bases at V and 3 bases at J, with 10 bases between. Germline CDR1 reads MNHNY; CDR2 reads SVGAGI (reference sequence). CDR3 length equals 13 residues. Method: immunoSEQ multiplex PCR; TCRdb's copy keeps in-frame clones and lacks some. The top ten clones hold about 7.1% of a sample with around 74,000 clones, 92% of them seen once. The sequence was obtained from an adult in good health. Here the sequenced sample was peripheral blood, taken on day 0 of MenACWY control vaccination. The chain carries TRBV6-6 and TRBJ2-7; maybe TRBD1 (6 bases). CDR3: CASSSQGNYEQYF. The CDR3 DNA follows: TGTGCCAGCAGTTCTCAGGGGAACTACGAGCAGTACTTC.